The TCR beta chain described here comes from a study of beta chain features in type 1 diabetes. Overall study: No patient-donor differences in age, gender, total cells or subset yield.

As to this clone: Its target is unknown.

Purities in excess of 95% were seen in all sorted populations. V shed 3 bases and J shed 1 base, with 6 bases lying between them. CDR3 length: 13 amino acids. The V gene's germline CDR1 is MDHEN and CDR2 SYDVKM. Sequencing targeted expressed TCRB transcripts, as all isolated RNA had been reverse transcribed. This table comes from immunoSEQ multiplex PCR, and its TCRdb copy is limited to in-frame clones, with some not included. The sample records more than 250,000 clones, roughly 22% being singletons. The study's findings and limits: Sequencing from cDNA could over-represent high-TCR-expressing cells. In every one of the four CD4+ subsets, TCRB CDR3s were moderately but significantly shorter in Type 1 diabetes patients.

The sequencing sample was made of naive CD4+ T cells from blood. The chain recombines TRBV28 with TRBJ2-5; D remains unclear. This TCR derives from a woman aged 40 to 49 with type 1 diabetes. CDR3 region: CASSFGFQETQYF. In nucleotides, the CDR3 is TGTGCCAGCAGTTTCGGGTTCCAAGAGACCCAGTACTTC. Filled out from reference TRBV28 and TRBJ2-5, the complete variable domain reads DVKVTQSSRYLVKRTGEKVFLECVQDMDHENMFWYRQDPGLGLRLIYFSYDVKMKEKGDIPEGYSVSREKKERFSLILESASTNQTSMYLCASSFGFQETQYFGPGTRLLVL.